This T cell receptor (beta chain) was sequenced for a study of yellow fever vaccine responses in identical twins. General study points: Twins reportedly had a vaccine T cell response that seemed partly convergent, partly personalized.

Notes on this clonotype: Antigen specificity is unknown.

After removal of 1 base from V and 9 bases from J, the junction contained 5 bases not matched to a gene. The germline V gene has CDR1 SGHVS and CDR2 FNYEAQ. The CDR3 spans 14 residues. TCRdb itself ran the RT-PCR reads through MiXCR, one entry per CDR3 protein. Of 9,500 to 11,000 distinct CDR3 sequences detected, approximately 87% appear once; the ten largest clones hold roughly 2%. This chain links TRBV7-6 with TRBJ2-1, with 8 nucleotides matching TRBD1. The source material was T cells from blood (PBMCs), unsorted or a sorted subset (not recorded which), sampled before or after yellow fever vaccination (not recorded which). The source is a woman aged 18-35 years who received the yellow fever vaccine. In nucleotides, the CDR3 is TGTGCCAGCAGCTTAGGGACAGGGTATACTGAGCAGTTCTTC. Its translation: CASSLGTGYTEQFF.